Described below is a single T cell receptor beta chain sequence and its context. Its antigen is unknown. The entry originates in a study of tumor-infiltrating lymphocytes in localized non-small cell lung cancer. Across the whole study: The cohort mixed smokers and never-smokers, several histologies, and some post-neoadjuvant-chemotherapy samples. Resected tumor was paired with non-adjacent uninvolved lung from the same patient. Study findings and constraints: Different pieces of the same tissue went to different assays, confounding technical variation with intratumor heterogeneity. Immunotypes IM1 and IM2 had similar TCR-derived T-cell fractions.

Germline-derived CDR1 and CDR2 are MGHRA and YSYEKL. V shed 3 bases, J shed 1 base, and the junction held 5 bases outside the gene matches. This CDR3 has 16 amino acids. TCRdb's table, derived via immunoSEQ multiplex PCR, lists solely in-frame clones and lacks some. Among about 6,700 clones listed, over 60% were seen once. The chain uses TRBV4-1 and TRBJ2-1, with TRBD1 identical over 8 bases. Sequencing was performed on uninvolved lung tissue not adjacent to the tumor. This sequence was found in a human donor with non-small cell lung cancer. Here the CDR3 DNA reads TGCGCCAGCAGCCAGGGGGGACAGGTATCCTACAATGAGCAGTTCTTC. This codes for CASSQGGQVSYNEQFF.